The 20 T cell receptor beta chains presented below share a single source sample, sequenced in a study of CD8 T cells in ankylosing spondylitis (TCRdb year 2017). Libraries were prepared through 5' RACE. TCRdb lists the instrument as Illumina HiSeq 2500. TCRdb applied fastp at Q25 and MiXCR to the public reads, then kept only in-frame beta chains. Entries that share a CDR3 protein sequence are merged under the most common genes and DNA. This sample holds roughly 230,000 distinct CDR3 sequences; 15% to 20% were observed only once. Around 33% of the sample is taken by the ten largest. The sequenced sample consisted of blood, either unsorted or a sorted T cell fraction (not recorded which). The receptors here all came from a male donor with ankylosing spondylitis or in good health (not recorded which).

This clonotype was observed a handful of times. The chain carries TRBV28 and TRBJ2-7, with 10 bases identical to TRBD2. V shed 3 bases, J shed 5 bases, and the junction held 4 bases outside the gene matches. Germline V gene lookup returns CDR1 MDHEN and CDR2 SYDVKM. The CDR3 has 14 residues. The CDR3 loop is CASSFLAGDDEQYF. The CDR3 DNA reads as TGTGCCAGCAGTTTCCTAGCGGGAGACGACGAGCAGTACTTC.

This clonotype was detected many times. The rearrangement joins TRBV7-9 to TRBJ2-1, with TRBD2 matching 7 bases. Germline V gene data show CDR1 as SEHNR and CDR2 as FQNEAQ (reference sequence). The CDR3 contains 15 residues. V was pared by 2 bases and J by 3 bases, with 4 bases of the junction left unmatched. The CDR3 sequence: CASSLLLAVYNEQFF. The CDR3 bases are TGTGCCAGCAGCTTATTGCTAGCGGTCTACAATGAGCAGTTCTTC.

The rearrangement links TRBV28 to TRBJ2-7, with unresolved D. CDR3 length equals 18 residues. Germline CDR1 and CDR2: MDHEN and SYDVKM. Trimming removed 3 bases at V and 4 bases at J, with 25 bases between. As DNA, the CDR3 is TGTGCCAGCAGTTTTTCCCACCTTTGGGAACGCGGACGGTACGAGCAGTACTTC. It translates to CASSFSHLWERGRYEQYF.

This clonotype was counted ten times or more. The chain joins TRBV5-1 to TRBJ2-3; weak D call: TRBD2 (5 bases). The CDR3 sequence is 14 residues long. V lost 4 bases and J 1 base, leaving 10 bases between the germline ends. Germline CDR1 SGHRS, CDR2 YFSETQ. The CDR3 spells CASSPEDRTDTQYF. The DNA for the CDR3 is TGCGCCAGCAGCCCGGAGGACCGCACAGATACGCAGTATTTT.

The rearrangement uses TRBV29-1 and TRBJ2-3; maybe TRBD2 (6 bases). The CDR3 runs 15 residues. Per germline, CDR1 SQVTM and CDR2 ANQGSEA. Trimming left V 3 bases short and J 1 base short, with 14 bases between. DNA for the CDR3: TGCAGCGTTGACGTGGGGTGGGGGGGCACAGATACGCAGTATTTT. Translation gives CSVDVGWGGTDTQYF.

This clonotype was seen a handful of times. This chain links TRBV12-3 or TRBV12-4 with TRBJ1-6; 9 bases map to TRBD1. This CDR3 spans 16 amino acids. Unmatched junction bases numbered 14, after V lost 8 bases and J lost 9 bases. The CDR3 loop is CASRRSGQGPFSPLHF. The DNA of the CDR3 is TGTGCCAGCCGACGCTCGGGACAGGGACCTTTTTCACCCCTCCACTTT.

This clonotype was counted a single time. J is TRBJ2-1 and V is TRBV7-3; 7 bases align to TRBD2. Germline V CDR1 and CDR2: SGHTA, FQGTGA. There are 15 residues in the CDR3. The V and J ends lost 4 bases and 0 bases, in that order; junction bases with no gene match: 3. CDR3 sequence reads: CASSWAGDSYNEQFF. CDR3 nucleotide sequence: TGTGCCAGCAGCTGGGCGGGAGACTCCTACAATGAGCAGTTCTTC. Together with reference TRBV7-3 and TRBJ2-1, the CDR3 gives the full variable domain: GAGVSQTPSNKVTEKGKYVELRCDPISGHTALYWYRQSLGQGPEFLIYFQGTGAADDSGLPNDRFFAVRPEGSVSTLKIQRTERGDSAVYLCASSWAGDSYNEQFFGPGTRLTVL.

This clonotype occurred a few times. V and J are TRBV7-6 and TRBJ2-3; the match to TRBD2 covers 7 bases. With V trimmed by 0 bases and J by 0 bases, 6 bases remained unmatched. Germline V lookup: CDR1 SGHVS, CDR2 FNYEAQ. The length of the CDR3 is 17 residues. The DNA for the CDR3 is TGTGCCAGCAGCTTAGCGGAAGATAGCGGGAGCACAGATACGCAGTATTTT. Residues: CASSLAEDSGSTDTQYF.

This clonotype was observed at least ten times. The rearrangement joins TRBV7-9 to TRBJ2-7; D might be TRBD2 (7 bases). The CDR3 loop spans 15 amino acids. The germline V and J ends were trimmed by 6 bases and 5 bases, with 20 bases remaining between them. Germline CDR1 and CDR2: SEHNR and FQNEAQ (reference sequence). DNA for the CDR3: TGTGCCAGCAGTTTGCTGGGGGGGCGCGTAAACGAGCAGTACTTC. Its translation is CASSLLGGRVNEQYF.

J is TRBJ2-3 and V is TRBV29-1; 8 positions match TRBD2. Trimming took 3 bases from V and 0 from J; bases not matched to a gene: 17. Per the germline V gene, CDR1 is SQVTM and CDR2 is ANQGSEA. The CDR3 consists of 19 residues. The CDR3 sequence: CSVDIHTVGLGISTDTQYF. DNA of the CDR3: TGCAGCGTTGACATCCATACTGTGGGACTAGGGATTAGCACAGATACGCAGTATTTT.

This clonotype was observed at least ten times. The chain is built from TRBV12-3 or TRBV12-4 and TRBJ2-1; TRBD2 aligns across 13 bases. The CDR3 extends over 16 amino acids. J gave up 10 bases and V 5 bases, and 11 bases lay outside the gene matches. This CDR3 reads CASSPWTSGSIREQFF. CDR3 nucleotides: TGTGCCAGCAGTCCCTGGACTAGCGGGAGCATCCGGGAGCAGTTCTTC.

The gene calls are TRBV7-9 and TRBJ1-1; D not resolved. There are 13 residues in the CDR3. The germline gives CDR1 SEHNR, CDR2 FQNEAQ (reference sequence). V was pared by 2 bases and J by 8 bases, with 12 bases between. DNA of the CDR3: TGTGCCAGCAGCTTAATTGGAGAGTCGGAAGCTTTCTTT. Its translation: CASSLIGESEAFF.

The sample holds a few counts of this clonotype. This sequence joins TRBV19 and TRBJ2-6; D ambiguous. CDR3 length: 17 amino acids. Germline CDR1 and CDR2: LNHDA and SQIVND (reference sequence). Trimming stripped 3 bases from V and 0 bases from J, with 12 bases between. The CDR3, as DNA: TGTGCCAGTAGTATTGGCGCATACAGCTCTGGGGCCAACGTCCTGACTTTC. This encodes CASSIGAYSSGANVLTF.

The gene calls are TRBV12-3 or TRBV12-4 and TRBJ1-5, with 11 positions matching TRBD1. The CDR3 covers 14 residues. The V gene end was trimmed by 6 bases and the J gene end by 6 bases; junction bases not matched to a gene: 4. CDR3 loop: CASSWGQGVQPQHF. The CDR3 DNA follows: TGTGCCAGCAGCTGGGGACAGGGGGTTCAGCCCCAGCATTTT.

This clonotype was seen a single time. The chain recombines TRBV11-2 with TRBJ2-3, with D tentatively TRBD2 (5 bases). Trimming removed 1 base from V and 6 bases from J, with 14 bases in between. Germline CDR1 SGHAT, CDR2 FQNNGV. The length of the CDR3 is 15 residues. CDR3 region: CASSLGAGAGDTQYF. CDR3 nucleotide sequence: TGTGCCAGCAGCTTAGGGGCGGGTGCCGGGGATACGCAGTATTTT.

The V gene is TRBV29-1, the J gene TRBJ2-1; 7 bases line up with TRBD2. The junction had 7 bases not matched to a gene; V was cut back by 4 bases and J by 4 bases. The CDR3 is 14 amino acids. CDR1 is SQVTM and CDR2 is ANQGSEA in the germline V gene. The CDR3 loop reads CSVVGTIAYNEQFF. The CDR3 DNA reads as TGCAGCGTTGTAGGGACTATCGCATACAATGAGCAGTTCTTC.

This clonotype has a count of ten or more. This chain uses TRBV5-1 with TRBJ2-1; D is possibly TRBD1 or TRBD2 (5 bases each). The CDR3 has 16 amino acids. V was pared by 0 bases and J by 4 bases, with 14 bases between. Germline CDR1 is SGHRS and CDR2 is YFSETQ. The DNA for the CDR3 is TGCGCCAGCAGCTTGGAGGGAGCAGGGCAATACAATGAGCAGTTCTTC. Translating it yields CASSLEGAGQYNEQFF.

This clonotype occurred many times. The chain uses TRBV2 and TRBJ2-3, with 7 bases that match TRBD1. The CDR3 spans 14 residues. Germline V gene sequence: CDR1 SNHLY, CDR2 FYNNEI. V shed 5 bases and J 4 bases; nucleotides not matched to a gene: 6. CDR3 sequence reads: CASSSMTGSDTQYF. CDR3 in DNA: TGTGCCAGCAGTTCGATGACAGGGTCAGATACGCAGTATTTT.

This chain uses TRBV12-3 or TRBV12-4 with TRBJ2-3; maybe TRBD2 (7 bases). The CDR3 runs 16 residues. Trimming cost V 5 bases and J 0 bases, with 15 bases left between them. CDR3 region: CASSGGASASTDTQYF. CDR3 nucleotide sequence: TGTGCCAGCAGTGGGGGGGCTAGCGCGAGCACAGATACGCAGTATTTT.

This clonotype was recorded at least ten times. J is TRBJ1-1 and V is TRBV5-1; tentatively, D is TRBD1 (6 bases). V lost 0 bases, J lost 1 base, and 10 bases lay in between. There are 15 residues in the CDR3. Germline values: CDR1 SGHRS, CDR2 YFSETQ. The CDR3 DNA reads TGCGCCAGCAGCTTGGGAGACAGGCCGAACACTGAAGCTTTCTTT. Amino acids: CASSLGDRPNTEAFF.